This T cell receptor (beta chain) appears in the sequencing data of a study of cytomegalovirus exposure and HLA in healthy donors. Study-level points and caveats: Three chains linked to CMV were shown in vitro to be specific for CMV antigens.

PCR primers comprised 60 Vbeta and 13 Jbeta primers. Method: immunoSEQ multiplex PCR; TCRdb's copy keeps in-frame clones and lacks some. This sample has roughly 160,000 clones, with roughly 84% found just once. Germline values: CDR1 SGHRS, CDR2 YFSETQ. There are 16 residues in the CDR3. V lost 5 bases and J lost 2; bases outside the gene matches: 6. Concerning this clone: The antigen remains undetermined.

The chain couples TRBV5-1 to TRBJ2-1, with TRBD2 matching 11 bases. The TCR comes from a boy aged 2 to 9 in good health and CMV-seronegative. The sample was PBMCs. The chain's CDR3 is CASRHASGRTYNEQFF. In nucleotides, the CDR3 is TGCGCCAGCAGGCACGCTAGCGGGAGGACCTACAATGAGCAGTTCTTC.